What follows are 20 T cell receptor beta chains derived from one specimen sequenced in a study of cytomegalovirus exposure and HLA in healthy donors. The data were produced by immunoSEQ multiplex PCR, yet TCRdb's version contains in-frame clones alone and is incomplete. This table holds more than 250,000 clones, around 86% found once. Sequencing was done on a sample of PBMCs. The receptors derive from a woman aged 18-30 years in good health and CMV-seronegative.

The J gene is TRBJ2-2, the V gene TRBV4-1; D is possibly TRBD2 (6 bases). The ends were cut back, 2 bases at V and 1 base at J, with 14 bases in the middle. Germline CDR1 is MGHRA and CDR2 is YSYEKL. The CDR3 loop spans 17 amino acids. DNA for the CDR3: TGCGCCAGCAGCCAACTTTGGGTCGGGGGGAACACCGGGGAGCTGTTTTTT. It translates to CASSQLWVGGNTGELFF.

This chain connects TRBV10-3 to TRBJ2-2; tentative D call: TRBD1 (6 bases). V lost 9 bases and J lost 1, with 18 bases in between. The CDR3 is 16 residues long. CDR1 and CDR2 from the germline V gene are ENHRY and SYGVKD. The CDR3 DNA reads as TGTGCCATTTCGGAAGCCCAGACAGGGAACACCGGGGAGCTGTTTTTT. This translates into CAISEAQTGNTGELFF.

The CDR3 nucleotides are TGTGCCAGCCTTCAGAGGGCCTCCTACAATGAGCAGTTCTTC. Translating gives CASLQRASYNEQFF. The chain uses TRBV7-2 and TRBJ2-1, with D perhaps TRBD2 (5 bases). The germline V and J ends were trimmed by 8 bases and 0 bases, with 11 bases remaining between them. The germline V gene has CDR1 SGHTA and CDR2 FQGNSA. The CDR3 has 14 amino acids.

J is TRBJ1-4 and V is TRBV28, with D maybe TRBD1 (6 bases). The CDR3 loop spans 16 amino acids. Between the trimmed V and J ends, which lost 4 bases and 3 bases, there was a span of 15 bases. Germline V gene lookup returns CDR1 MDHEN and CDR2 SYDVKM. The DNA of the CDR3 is TGTGCCAGCAGTTGGGCACAGGGCATAGCTAATGAAAAACTGTTTTTT. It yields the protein CASSWAQGIANEKLFF.

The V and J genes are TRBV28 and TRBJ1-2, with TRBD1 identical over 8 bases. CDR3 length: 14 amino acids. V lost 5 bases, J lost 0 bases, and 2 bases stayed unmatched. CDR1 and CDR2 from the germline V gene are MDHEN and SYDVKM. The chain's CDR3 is CASSQDRANYGYTF. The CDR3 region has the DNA TGTGCCAGCAGTCAGGACAGGGCTAACTATGGCTACACCTTC.

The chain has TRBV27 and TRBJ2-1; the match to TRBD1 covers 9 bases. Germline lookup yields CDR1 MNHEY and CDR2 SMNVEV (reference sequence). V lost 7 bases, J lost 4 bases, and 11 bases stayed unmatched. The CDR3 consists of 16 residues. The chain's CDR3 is CASNSGTGYSYNEQFF. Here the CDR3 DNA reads TGTGCCAGCAACTCCGGGACAGGGTATTCGTACAATGAGCAGTTCTTC.

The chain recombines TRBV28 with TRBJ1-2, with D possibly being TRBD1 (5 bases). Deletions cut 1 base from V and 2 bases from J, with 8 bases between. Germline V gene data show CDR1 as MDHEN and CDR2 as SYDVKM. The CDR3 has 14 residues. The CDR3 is CASSLSRANYGYTF. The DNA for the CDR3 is TGTGCCAGCAGTTTATCCAGGGCGAACTATGGCTACACCTTC.

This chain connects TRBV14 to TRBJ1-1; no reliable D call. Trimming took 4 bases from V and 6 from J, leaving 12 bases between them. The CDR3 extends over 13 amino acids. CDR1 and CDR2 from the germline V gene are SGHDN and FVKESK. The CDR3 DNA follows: TGTGCCAGCAGCCCCCGGAGCTTCGCTGAAGCTTTCTTT. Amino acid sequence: CASSPRSFAEAFF.

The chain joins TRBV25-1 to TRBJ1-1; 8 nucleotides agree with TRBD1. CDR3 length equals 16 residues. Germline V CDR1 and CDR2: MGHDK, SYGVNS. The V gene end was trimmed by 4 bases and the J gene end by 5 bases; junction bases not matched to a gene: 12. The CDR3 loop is CASSGGQGTRKTEAFF. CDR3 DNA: TGTGCCAGCAGTGGCGGACAGGGAACGAGAAAGACTGAAGCTTTCTTT.

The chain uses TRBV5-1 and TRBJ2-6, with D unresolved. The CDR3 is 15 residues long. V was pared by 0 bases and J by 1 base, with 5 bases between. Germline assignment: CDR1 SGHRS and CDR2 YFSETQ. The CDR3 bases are TGCGCCAGCAGCTTGGATCCTTCTGGGGCCAACGTCCTGACTTTC. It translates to CASSLDPSGANVLTF.

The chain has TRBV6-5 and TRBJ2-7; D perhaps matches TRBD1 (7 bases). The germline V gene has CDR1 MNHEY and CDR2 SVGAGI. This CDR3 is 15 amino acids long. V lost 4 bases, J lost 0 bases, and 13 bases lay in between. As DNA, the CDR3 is TGTGCCAGCAGTTCGCGGGACAGCCCCTCCTACGAGCAGTACTTC. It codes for CASSSRDSPSYEQYF.

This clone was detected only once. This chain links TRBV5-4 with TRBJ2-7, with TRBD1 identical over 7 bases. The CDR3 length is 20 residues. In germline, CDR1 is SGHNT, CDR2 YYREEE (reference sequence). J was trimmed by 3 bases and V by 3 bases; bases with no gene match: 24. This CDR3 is CASSSISPRGVARDSYEQYF. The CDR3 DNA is TGTGCCAGCAGCTCTATTAGCCCCAGAGGGGTCGCCCGGGACAGCTACGAGCAGTACTTC.

The CDR3 bases are TGTGCCAGCAGCTTTTCGACAGGGGGTGTTTTAGGGACTAATGAAAAACTGTTTTTT. Protein: CASSFSTGGVLGTNEKLFF. The chain employs TRBV5-6 and TRBJ1-4, with 9 bases aligning to TRBD1. The CDR3 loop spans 19 amino acids. Germline V gene lookup returns CDR1 SGHDT and CDR2 YYEEEE. V lost 2 bases to trimming and J lost 2 bases; unmatched junction nucleotides: 13.

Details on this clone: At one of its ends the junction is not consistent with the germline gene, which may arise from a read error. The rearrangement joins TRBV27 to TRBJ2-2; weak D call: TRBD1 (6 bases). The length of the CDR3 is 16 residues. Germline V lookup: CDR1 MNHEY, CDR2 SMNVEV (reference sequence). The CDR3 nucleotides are TGTGCCTGCAGCCCGGGACAACCGATTCACACCGGGGAGCTGTTTTTT. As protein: CACSPGQPIHTGELFF.

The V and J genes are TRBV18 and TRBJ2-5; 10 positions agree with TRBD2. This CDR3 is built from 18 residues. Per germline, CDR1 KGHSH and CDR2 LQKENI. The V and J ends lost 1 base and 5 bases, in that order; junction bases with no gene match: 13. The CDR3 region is CASSPRSLAGEGVETQYF. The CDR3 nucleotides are TGTGCCAGCTCACCACGTTCGCTAGCGGGAGAAGGTGTCGAGACCCAGTACTTC.

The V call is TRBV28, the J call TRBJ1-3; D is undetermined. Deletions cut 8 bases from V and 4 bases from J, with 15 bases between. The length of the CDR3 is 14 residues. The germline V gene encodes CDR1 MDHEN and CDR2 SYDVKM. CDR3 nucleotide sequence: TGTGCCAGCGGAGCCGGGAGCTCGGGAAACACCATATATTTT. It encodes CASGAGSSGNTIYF.

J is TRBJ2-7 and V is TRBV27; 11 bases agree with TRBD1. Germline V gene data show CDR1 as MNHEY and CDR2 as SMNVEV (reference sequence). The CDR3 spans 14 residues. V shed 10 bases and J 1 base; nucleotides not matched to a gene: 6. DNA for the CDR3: TGTGCCACCCGGGACAGGGGGACGTCCTACGAGCAGTACTTC. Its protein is CATRDRGTSYEQYF.

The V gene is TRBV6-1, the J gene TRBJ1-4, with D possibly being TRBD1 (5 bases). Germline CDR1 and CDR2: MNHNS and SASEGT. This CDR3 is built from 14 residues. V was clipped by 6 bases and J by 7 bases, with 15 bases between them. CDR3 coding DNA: TGTGCCAGCAGAGGCGTGGGGCTTAGTGAAAAACTGTTTTTT. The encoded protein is CASRGVGLSEKLFF.

The CDR3 region is CAIRERTSSTDTQYF. DNA of the CDR3: TGTGCCATCAGGGAAAGGACTTCTAGCACAGATACGCAGTATTTT. V usage is TRBV10-3 and J usage is TRBJ2-3, with D possibly matching TRBD2 (5 bases). From germline, CDR1 is ENHRY and CDR2 SYGVKD. Trimming removed 6 bases from V and 0 bases from J, with 13 bases in between. This CDR3 is 15 amino acids long.

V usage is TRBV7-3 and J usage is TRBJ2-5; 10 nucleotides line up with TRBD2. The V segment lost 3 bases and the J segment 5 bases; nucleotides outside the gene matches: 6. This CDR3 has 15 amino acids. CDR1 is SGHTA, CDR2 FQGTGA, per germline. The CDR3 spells CASSLSGRADETQYF. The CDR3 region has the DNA TGTGCCAGCAGCTTGAGCGGGAGGGCCGACGAGACCCAGTACTTC.